This T cell receptor beta chain originates from a study of lymphopenia after photon versus proton radiotherapy (dated by TCRdb to between 2018 and 2021). Broadly, across the study: In patients with gastrointestinal tumors who developed high-grade lymphopenia, the study compared the immunological effects of photon radiation therapy with those of proton radiation therapy. The cohort comprised approximately 21 patients with gastrointestinal tumors who received either photon or proton therapy and then developed lymphopenia. The study was designed to characterize how the impact on the immune system differs between the two radiation modalities.

CDR1 and CDR2 are read off the germline V gene as MNHEY and SVGAGI. CDR3 length: 14 amino acids, cysteine to phenylalanine. Only the CDR3 part of the read is kept: 42 bases, read in frame from the first base. The paper as a whole reports these results and caveats: During treatment, patients who received proton therapy stayed relatively stable, whereas patients who received photon therapy lost naive T cells and TCR diversity and gained effector/memory populations. Across the cohort, an inverse correlation was found between a larger post-nadir drop in TCR diversity and overall survival time among patients who died. The survival association was assessed only in patients who died, and the authors presented better survival with proton therapy as a possibility rather than a demonstrated result. After the lymphocyte count nadir, oligoclonal expansion, especially of CD8+ Temra cells, was observed in photon-treated repertoires, and the drop in diversity was driven by this expansion.

This clone was found once. Its antigen remains unidentified. Base quality data are lacking; no much larger clone is found one base away. Library method: the immunoSEQ multiplex PCR assay. T cell repertoires were profiled with deep sequencing of rearranged TCR beta loci together with multiparametric flow cytometry. The table comes from immuneACCESS by way of TCRdb, which keeps in-frame sequences with V and J called. Part of the clones is missing from these tables; in studies checked, under half for an unresolved V gene and the rest for unknown reasons. The sample table records approximately 50,000 clones; 83% of these occur just once. Jointly, the top ten make up 29% of the sample.

Sequenced material: peripheral blood, taken from a patient treated with photon-based radiotherapy. The sequence is built from TRBV6-5 and TRBJ2-5; TRBD1 is a possible D gene, resting on 7 matching bases. The end of the DNA is better explained by TRBJ2-7, so the J call may be wrong. The origin of this receptor is a man in his forties or fifties with gastric cancer. The CDR3 here reads CASSRQGGPYEQYF. The sequence in DNA is TGTGCCAGCAGTCGTCAGGGGGGCCCGTACGAGCAGTACTTC.